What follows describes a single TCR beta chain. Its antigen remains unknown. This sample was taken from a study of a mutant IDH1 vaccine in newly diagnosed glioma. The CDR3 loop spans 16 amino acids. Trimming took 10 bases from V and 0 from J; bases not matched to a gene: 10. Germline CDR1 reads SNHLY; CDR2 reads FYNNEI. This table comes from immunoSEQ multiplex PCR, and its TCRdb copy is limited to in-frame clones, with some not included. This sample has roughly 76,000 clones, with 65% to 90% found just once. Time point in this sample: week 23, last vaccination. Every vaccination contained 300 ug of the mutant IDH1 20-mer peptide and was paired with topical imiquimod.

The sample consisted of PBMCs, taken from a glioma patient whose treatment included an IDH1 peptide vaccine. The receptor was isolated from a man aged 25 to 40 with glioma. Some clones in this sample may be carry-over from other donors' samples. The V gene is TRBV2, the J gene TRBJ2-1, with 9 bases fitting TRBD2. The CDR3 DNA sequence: TGTGCCATCCGGGTGCGGGAGGGGACCTCCTACAATGAGCAGTTCTTC. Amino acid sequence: CAIRVREGTSYNEQFF.